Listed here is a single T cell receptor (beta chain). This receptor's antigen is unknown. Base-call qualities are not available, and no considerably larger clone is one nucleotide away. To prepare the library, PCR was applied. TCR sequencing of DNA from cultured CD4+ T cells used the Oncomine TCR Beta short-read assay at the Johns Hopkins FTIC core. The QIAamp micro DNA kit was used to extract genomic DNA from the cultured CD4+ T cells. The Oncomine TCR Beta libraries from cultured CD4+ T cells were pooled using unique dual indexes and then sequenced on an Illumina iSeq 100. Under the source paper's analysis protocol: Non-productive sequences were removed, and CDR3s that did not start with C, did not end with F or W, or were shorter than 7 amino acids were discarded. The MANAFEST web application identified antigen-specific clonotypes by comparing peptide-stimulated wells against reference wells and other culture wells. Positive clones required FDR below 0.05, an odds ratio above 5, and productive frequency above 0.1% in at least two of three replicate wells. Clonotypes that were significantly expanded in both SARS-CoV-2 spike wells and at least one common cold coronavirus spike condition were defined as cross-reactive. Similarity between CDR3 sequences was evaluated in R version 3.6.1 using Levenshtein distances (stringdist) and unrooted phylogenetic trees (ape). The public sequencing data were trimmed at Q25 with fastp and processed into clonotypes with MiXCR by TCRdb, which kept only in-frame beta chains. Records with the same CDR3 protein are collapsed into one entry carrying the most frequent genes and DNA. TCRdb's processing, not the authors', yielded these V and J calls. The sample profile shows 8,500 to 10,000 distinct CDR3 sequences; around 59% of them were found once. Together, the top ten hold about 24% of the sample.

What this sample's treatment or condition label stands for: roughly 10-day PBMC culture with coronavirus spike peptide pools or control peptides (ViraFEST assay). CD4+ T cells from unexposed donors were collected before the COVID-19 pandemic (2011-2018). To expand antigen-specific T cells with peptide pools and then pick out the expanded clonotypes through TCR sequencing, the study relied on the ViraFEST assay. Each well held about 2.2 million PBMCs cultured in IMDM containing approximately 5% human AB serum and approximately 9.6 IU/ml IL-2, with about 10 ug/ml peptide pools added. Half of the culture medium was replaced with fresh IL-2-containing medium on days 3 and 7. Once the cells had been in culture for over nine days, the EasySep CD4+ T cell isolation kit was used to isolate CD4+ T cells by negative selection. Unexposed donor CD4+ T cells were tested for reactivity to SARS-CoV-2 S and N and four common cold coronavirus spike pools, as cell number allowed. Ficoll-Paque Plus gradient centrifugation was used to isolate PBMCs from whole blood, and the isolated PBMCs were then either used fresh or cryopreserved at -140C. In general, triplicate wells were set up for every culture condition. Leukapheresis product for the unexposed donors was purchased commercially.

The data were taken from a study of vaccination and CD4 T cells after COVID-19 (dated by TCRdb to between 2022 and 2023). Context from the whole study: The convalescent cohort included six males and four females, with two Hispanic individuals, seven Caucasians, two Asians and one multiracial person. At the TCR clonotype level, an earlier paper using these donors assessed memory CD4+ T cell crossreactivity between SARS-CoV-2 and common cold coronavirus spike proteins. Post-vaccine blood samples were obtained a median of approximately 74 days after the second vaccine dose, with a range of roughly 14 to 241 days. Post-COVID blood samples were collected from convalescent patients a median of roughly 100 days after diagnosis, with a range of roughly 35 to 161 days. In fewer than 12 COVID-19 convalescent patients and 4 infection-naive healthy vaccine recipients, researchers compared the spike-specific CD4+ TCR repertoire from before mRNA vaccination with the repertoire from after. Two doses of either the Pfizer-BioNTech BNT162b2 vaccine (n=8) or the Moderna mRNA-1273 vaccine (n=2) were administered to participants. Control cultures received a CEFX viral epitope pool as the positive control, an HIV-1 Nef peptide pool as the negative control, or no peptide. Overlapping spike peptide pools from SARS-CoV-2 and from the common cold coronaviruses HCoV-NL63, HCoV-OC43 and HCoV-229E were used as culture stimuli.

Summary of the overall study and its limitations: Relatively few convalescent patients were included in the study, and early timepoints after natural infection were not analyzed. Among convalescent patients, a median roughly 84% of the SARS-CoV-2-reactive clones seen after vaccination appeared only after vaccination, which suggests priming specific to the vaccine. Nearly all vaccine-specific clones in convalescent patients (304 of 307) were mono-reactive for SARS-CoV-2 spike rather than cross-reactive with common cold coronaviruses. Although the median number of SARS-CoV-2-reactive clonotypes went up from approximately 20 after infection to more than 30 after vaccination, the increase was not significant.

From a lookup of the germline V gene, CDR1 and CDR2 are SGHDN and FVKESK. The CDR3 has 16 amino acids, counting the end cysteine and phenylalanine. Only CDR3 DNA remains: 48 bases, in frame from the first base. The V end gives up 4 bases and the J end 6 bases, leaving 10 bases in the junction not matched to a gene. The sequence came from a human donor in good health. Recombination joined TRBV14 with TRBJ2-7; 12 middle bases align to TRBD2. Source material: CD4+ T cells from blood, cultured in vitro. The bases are TGTGCCAGCAGCCGCCGACTAGCGGGGGCTGGTGGCGAGCAGTACTTC. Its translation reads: CASSRRLAGAGGEQYF.